The 15 T cell receptor beta chains below were found in one sample sequenced in a study of vaccination and CD4 T cells after COVID-19. The study sequenced cultured CD4+ T cell DNA using the Oncomine TCR Beta short-read assay. One entry per CDR3 protein results from TCRdb running MiXCR on the PCR reads. The sample consists of approximately 17,000 distinct CDR3 sequences, roughly 45% of them appearing once. This sample's treatment: approximately nine-day PBMC culture with coronavirus spike peptide pools or control peptides (ViraFEST assay). No cognate antigen is known for these TCRs. Specimen: CD4+ T cells from blood, cultured in vitro. The receptors were sampled from a human donor who had recovered from COVID-19.

V is TRBV5-1 and J is TRBJ1-2; D gene uncertain. V gave up 3 bases and J gave up 2 bases, with 8 bases separating them. The CDR3 spans 13 residues. Germline V gene data show CDR1 as SGHRS and CDR2 as YFSETQ. CDR3 coding DNA: TGCGCCAGCAGCTCCACCCGGAACTATGGCTACACCTTC. It translates to CASSSTRNYGYTF. The complete variable domain, with remaining parts taken from reference TRBV5-1 and TRBJ1-2, reads KAGVTQTPRYLIKTRGQQVTLSCSPISGHRSVSWYQQTPGQGLQFLFEYFSETQRNKGNFPGRFSGRQFSNSRSEMNVSTLELGDSALYLCASSSTRNYGYTFGSGTRLTVV.

The V and J genes are TRBV6-1 and TRBJ2-7; no reliable D call. The CDR3 length is 13 residues. Germline CDR1 is MNHNS and CDR2 is SASEGT. Trimming stripped 1 base from V and 5 bases from J, with 9 bases between. CDR3 residues: CASSEVPWNEQYF. The CDR3 nucleotides read TGTGCCAGCAGTGAAGTCCCATGGAACGAGCAGTACTTC.

The chain couples TRBV19 to TRBJ1-5; 10 bases align to TRBD1. Germline-derived CDR1 and CDR2 are LNHDA and SQIVND (reference sequence). Trimming cost V 4 bases and J 0 bases; bases outside gene matches: 12. The CDR3 is 19 residues long. The CDR3 reads CASSTPSGQGTSSNQPQHF. The CDR3 coding sequence is TGTGCCAGTAGTACCCCCTCGGGACAGGGGACGAGTAGCAATCAGCCCCAGCATTTT. The full variable domain, completed using reference TRBV19 and TRBJ1-5, is DGGITQSPKYLFRKEGQNVTLSCEQNLNHDAMYWYRQDPGQGLRLIYYSQIVNDFQKGDIAEGYSVSREKKESFPLTVTSAQKNPTAFYLCASSTPSGQGTSSNQPQHFGDGTRLSIL.

This clonotype showed up just a few times. V is TRBV12-3 or TRBV12-4 and J is TRBJ1-1; possible D gene TRBD1, 5 bases. This CDR3 is built from 15 residues. Trimming took off 7 bases at V and 11 bases at J, with 26 bases between the two ends. Here the CDR3 DNA reads TGTGCCAGCATTCCGGACGGGGCAGGACGGACGACGGCTTTCTTT. Encoded protein: CASIPDGAGRTTAFF.

The genes are TRBV7-9 and TRBJ1-1; D is ambiguous. V was clipped by 5 bases and J by 7 bases, with 17 bases between them. Germline V CDR1 and CDR2: SEHNR, FQNEAQ (reference sequence). The CDR3 covers 14 residues. As DNA, the CDR3 is TGTGCCAGCAGCCCAATTCTTGGACGGGTTGAAGCTTTCTTT. As protein: CASSPILGRVEAFF.

This clonotype came up a few times. This chain connects TRBV6-1 to TRBJ1-6; 7 bases agree with TRBD1. The CDR3 is made up of 15 amino acids. The V gene's germline CDR1 is MNHNS and CDR2 SASEGT. Unmatched junction bases numbered 11, after V lost 7 bases and J lost 8 bases. The DNA for the CDR3 is TGTGCCAGCACCTCGAAGGGAGGGGGCCATTCACCCCTCCACTTT. Its translation is CASTSKGGGHSPLHF.

V usage is TRBV29-1 and J usage is TRBJ2-1; D call uncertain. V was trimmed by 4 bases and J by 5 bases, leaving 12 bases between them. The CDR3 contains 13 residues. The germline CDR1 and CDR2 sequences are SQVTM and ANQGSEA. CDR3 nucleotides: TGCAGCGTTGCCCGGTCTATAGACAATGAGCAGTTCTTC. Translated: CSVARSIDNEQFF.

The rearrangement uses TRBV20-1 and TRBJ2-7; 8 positions match TRBD1. Germline V gene sequence: CDR1 DFQATT, CDR2 SNEGSKA (reference sequence). Unmatched junction bases numbered 1, after V lost 6 bases and J lost 3 bases. CDR3 length equals 11 residues. This CDR3 is CSAGQGYEQYF. The CDR3 bases are TGCAGTGCCGGACAGGGCTACGAGCAGTACTTC.

This clonotype has more than one count but fewer than ten. The chain combines TRBV5-4 with TRBJ1-2, with D possibly being TRBD1 (6 bases). Trimming shortened V by 4 bases and J by 0 bases, and 13 bases separated the two germline ends. In germline, CDR1 is SGHNT, CDR2 YYREEE (reference sequence). The CDR3 length is 15 residues. The CDR3: CASSKGQPTNYGYTF. The CDR3, as DNA: TGTGCCAGCAGCAAAGGACAGCCGACTAACTATGGCTACACCTTC. The variable domain in full, completed from reference TRBV5-4 and TRBJ1-2, reads ETGVTQSPTHLIKTRGQQVTLRCSSQSGHNTVSWYQQALGQGPQFIFQYYREEENGRGNFPPRFSGLQFPNYSSELNVNALELDDSALYLCASSKGQPTNYGYTFGSGTRLTVV.

V is TRBV18 and J is TRBJ2-5, with D perhaps TRBD1 (6 bases). V was shortened by 1 base and J by 5 bases, with 11 bases between the two germline ends. The CDR3 totals 14 residues. Looked up from germline, CDR1 is KGHSH and CDR2 is LQKENI. The CDR3 region has the DNA TGTGCCAGCTCACCACGTGACCAGGGGGAGACCCAGTACTTC. Translating gives CASSPRDQGETQYF.

The table lists this clonotype with a few counts. The chain carries TRBV10-1 and TRBJ2-5; TRBD2 might be the D (6 bases). Trimming shortened V by 9 bases and J by 2 bases, and 16 bases separated the two germline ends. CDR1 is WNHNN and CDR2 is SYGVQD in the germline V gene (reference sequence). CDR3 length: 14 residues. The CDR3 is CASSRDLRQETQYF. CDR3 coding DNA: TGCGCCAGTTCCAGGGACTTGAGGCAAGAGACCCAGTACTTC.

In this sample, this clonotype turned up a few times. The genes are TRBV19 and TRBJ1-1; D is possibly TRBD1 (6 bases). CDR3 size: 15 residues. Looked up from germline, CDR1 is LNHDA and CDR2 is SQIVND (reference sequence). V lost 5 bases and J 2 bases, leaving 15 bases between the germline ends. CDR3 nucleotides: TGTGCCAGTAGTCCGGAGGACAGTCTCAACACTGAAGCTTTCTTT. The encoded protein is CASSPEDSLNTEAFF.

V usage is TRBV20-1 and J usage is TRBJ2-1; 7 positions match TRBD2. The CDR3 covers 19 residues. With 2 bases clipped from V and 10 bases from J, the junction kept 26 bases outside the gene matches. Germline V gene data show CDR1 as DFQATT and CDR2 as SNEGSKA (reference sequence). The CDR3, as DNA: TGCAGTGCTAGACTGAGGCTAGCGGATCCGTCATTTTACAATGAGGAGCAGTTCTTC. As protein: CSARLRLADPSFYNEEQFF.

This clonotype occurred a few times. The gene calls are TRBV2 and TRBJ1-3, with 9 bases aligning to TRBD1. Germline values: CDR1 SNHLY, CDR2 FYNNEI. The CDR3 extends over 16 amino acids. The V and J ends lost 7 bases and 4 bases, in that order; junction bases with no gene match: 11. As DNA, the CDR3 is TGTGCCAGCACCCCCCTCACGACAGGGGGGGGAAACACCATATATTTT. Its protein product is CASTPLTTGGGNTIYF.

This chain connects TRBV14 to TRBJ2-7; TRBD1 is a possible D gene (6 bases). From germline, CDR1 is SGHDN and CDR2 FVKESK. Deletions cut 0 bases from V and 1 base from J, with 10 bases between. The length of the CDR3 is 15 residues. CDR3 in amino acids: CASSQEDSFSYEQYF. CDR3 nucleotides: TGTGCCAGCAGCCAAGAGGACAGCTTTTCCTACGAGCAGTACTTC.